The 18 T cell receptor beta chains given below trace back to one sample, sequenced in a study of T cell responses to AZD1222 COVID-19 vaccine. Method: immunoSEQ multiplex PCR; TCRdb's copy keeps in-frame clones and lacks some. This table has 150,000 to 200,000 clones, about 90% appearing once. Here the sequenced sample was peripheral blood, taken on day 0 of MenACWY control vaccination. The receptor set was obtained from an adult in good health.

The rearrangement links TRBV28 to TRBJ1-4; tentative D call: TRBD1 (6 bases). V was pared by 3 bases and J by 10 bases, with 15 bases between. The V gene's germline CDR1 is MDHEN and CDR2 SYDVKM. CDR3 length: 14 residues. The DNA of the CDR3 is TGTGCCAGCAGTTTCTCACAGGGTTTGGTAAAACTGTTTTTT. This gives the protein CASSFSQGLVKLFF.

This chain links TRBV27 with TRBJ2-1; the match to TRBD2 covers 8 bases. V trimming: 5 bases; J trimming: 6 bases; junction bases outside the gene matches: 9. The length of the CDR3 is 15 residues. Germline lookup yields CDR1 MNHEY and CDR2 SMNVEV (reference sequence). The CDR3 DNA is TGTGCCAGCAGTCTGATGGGACTAGGAGGCAATGAGCAGTTCTTC. It codes for CASSLMGLGGNEQFF.

The J gene is TRBJ1-2, the V gene TRBV5-1, with a weak D call TRBD1 (5 bases). The length of the CDR3 is 12 residues. CDR1 and CDR2 (germline): SGHRS, YFSETQ. With 2 bases removed from V and 6 bases from J, the gap between germline ends came to 8 bases. The CDR3 loop is CASSFQGDGYTF. The DNA of the CDR3 is TGCGCCAGCAGCTTCCAGGGCGATGGCTACACCTTC.

The V and J genes are TRBV10-3 and TRBJ2-7; a possible D gene is TRBD1 (6 bases). Germline V CDR1 and CDR2: ENHRY, SYGVKD. V lost 11 bases, J lost 0 bases, and 17 bases lay in between. This CDR3 region has 14 residues. CDR3: CAVGHHRDSYEQYF. As DNA, the CDR3 is TGTGCCGTCGGCCACCACAGGGACTCCTACGAGCAGTACTTC.

This chain links TRBV6-1 with TRBJ2-1; no definite D call. Trimming took off 3 bases at V and 4 bases at J, with 10 bases between the two ends. Per germline, CDR1 MNHNS and CDR2 SASEGT. CDR3 length: 14 residues. As DNA, the CDR3 is TGTGCCAGCAGTGACGGCGCAGGTTACAATGAGCAGTTCTTC. This encodes CASSDGAGYNEQFF.

This clone was recorded only once. V usage is TRBV14 and J usage is TRBJ2-7, with 9 positions matching TRBD2. V gave up 0 bases and J gave up 5 bases; unmatched junction bases: 5. This CDR3 is built from 15 residues. Germline values: CDR1 SGHDN, CDR2 FVKESK. In DNA form, the CDR3 reads TGTGCCAGCAGCCAAGACGCGGGGGGGCGGAACGAGCAGTACTTC. As protein: CASSQDAGGRNEQYF. The full variable domain, completed using reference TRBV14 and TRBJ2-7, is EAGVTQFPSHSVIEKGQTVTLRCDPISGHDNLYWYRRVMGKEIKFLLHFVKESKQDESGMPNNRFLAERTGGTYSTLKVQPAELEDSGVYFCASSQDAGGRNEQYFGPGTRLTVT.

This clone was seen a single time. Mismatch with germline at one junction end may stem from a read error. This chain uses TRBV7-9 with TRBJ1-2, with a weak D call TRBD1 (6 bases). The germline V gene encodes CDR1 SEHNR and CDR2 FQNEAQ (reference sequence). CDR3 length equals 15 residues. For the CDR3, the DNA is TGTGCCAGCAGCTTAGTACTCGGGGGCAGTACTTCCACCCCCTTC. Translation gives CASSLVLGGSTSTPF.

This clone has only one observation. The chain employs TRBV7-2 and TRBJ1-5; a possible D gene is TRBD1 (5 bases). The CDR3 covers 16 residues. CDR1 and CDR2 (germline): SGHTA, FQGNSA. The V gene lost 5 bases and the J gene lost 0 bases, with 14 bases spanning the gap. This CDR3 is CASSPRGTYSNQPQHF. DNA of the CDR3: TGTGCCAGCAGCCCCCGAGGGACGTATAGCAATCAGCCCCAGCATTTT.

The CDR3 region has the DNA TGTGCCAGTAGCCCGACAGGGGACACCGGGGAGCTGTTTTTT. Amino acids: CASSPTGDTGELFF. This chain links TRBV19 with TRBJ2-2; 8 bases map to TRBD1. The V gene's germline CDR1 is LNHDA and CDR2 SQIVND (reference sequence). After removal of 6 bases from V and 3 bases from J, the junction contained 3 bases not matched to a gene. The CDR3 runs to 14 residues.

The chain couples TRBV28 to TRBJ2-1; TRBD2 agrees at 8 bases. V dropped 5 bases and J dropped 5; count of bases not matched to a gene: 11. The CDR3 consists of 16 residues. Germline V gene sequence: CDR1 MDHEN, CDR2 SYDVKM. CDR3 residues: CASSTEAGEGHNEQFF. The CDR3 DNA sequence: TGTGCCAGCAGTACTGAAGCGGGAGAGGGGCACAATGAGCAGTTCTTC.

The J gene is TRBJ1-2, the V gene TRBV2; TRBD1 is a possible D gene (5 bases). The CDR3 length is 16 residues. The germline V gene has CDR1 SNHLY and CDR2 FYNNEI. Trimming shortened V by 6 bases and J by 5 bases, and 22 bases separated the two germline ends. The CDR3 DNA reads as TGTGCCAGCAGGGCCCCGGGACTTAGGTCCTCTTATGGCTACACCTTC. Its protein product is CASRAPGLRSSYGYTF.

This chain uses TRBV21-1 with TRBJ2-6; the table gives TRBD1 as D, unverified against the DNA. TRBV21-1 is a listed pseudogene. The CDR3 loop spans 16 amino acids. The CDR3 sequence is CASSNQVHSGANVLTF. The CDR3 bases are TGTGCCAGCAGCAATCAGGTACACTCTGGGGCCAACGTCCTGACTTTC.

The rearrangement uses TRBV20-1 and TRBJ1-3, with D unresolved. Per the germline V gene, CDR1 is DFQATT and CDR2 is SNEGSKA (reference sequence). Between the trimmed V and J ends, which lost 5 bases and 0 bases, there was a span of 11 bases. The CDR3 runs to 14 residues. The CDR3, as DNA: TGCAGTGCTGGTGACGGGAACTCTGGAAACACCATATATTTT. Residues: CSAGDGNSGNTIYF.

This sequence joins TRBV6-1 and TRBJ2-7; weak D call: TRBD1 (5 bases). The length of the CDR3 is 13 residues. V lost 2 bases and J 12 bases, leaving 17 bases between the germline ends. Germline CDR1 is MNHNS and CDR2 is SASEGT. The CDR3 is CASSESRTTGTYF. DNA for the CDR3: TGTGCCAGCAGTGAAAGTAGGACAACAGGCACGTACTTC.

V usage is TRBV4-2 and J usage is TRBJ2-3; 13 bases map to TRBD2. The CDR3 extends over 18 amino acids. Germline assignment: CDR1 LGHNA and CDR2 YNFKEQ. V was pared by 1 base and J by 0 bases, with 4 bases of the junction left unmatched. The CDR3 sequence is CASSQGLAGGGSTDTQYF. The CDR3 DNA sequence: TGTGCCAGCAGCCAAGGACTAGCGGGAGGAGGGAGCACAGATACGCAGTATTTT.

The CDR3 reads CASTKPATSEQYF. CDR3 in DNA: TGTGCCAGCACCAAGCCGGCTACCTCCGAGCAGTACTTC. This chain joins TRBV11-2 and TRBJ2-7; D is uncertain. With 7 bases removed from V and 6 bases from J, the gap between germline ends came to 16 bases. The CDR3 is 13 amino acids. CDR1 and CDR2 from the germline V gene are SGHAT and FQNNGV.

This chain links TRBV11-1 with TRBJ2-7; D uncertain. The CDR3 spans 13 residues. Trimming pared 3 bases from V and 5 bases from J, leaving 11 bases between. Germline-derived CDR1 and CDR2 are SGHAT and FQDESV (reference sequence). In DNA form, the CDR3 reads TGTGCCAGCAGCTTCGGGCTAATAGACGAGCAGTACTTC. Translation: CASSFGLIDEQYF.

V usage is TRBV19 and J usage is TRBJ1-4, with a tentative D call TRBD1 (5 bases). Germline lookup yields CDR1 LNHDA and CDR2 SQIVND (reference sequence). The ends were cut back, 8 bases at V and 8 bases at J, with 12 bases in the middle. The CDR3 sequence is 12 residues long. In nucleotides, the CDR3 is TGTGCCAGTTCCGGGGGATGGGAAAAACTGTTTTTT. Protein sequence: CASSGGWEKLFF. The full variable domain, completed using reference TRBV19 and TRBJ1-4, is DGGITQSPKYLFRKEGQNVTLSCEQNLNHDAMYWYRQDPGQGLRLIYYSQIVNDFQKGDIAEGYSVSREKKESFPLTVTSAQKNPTAFYLCASSGGWEKLFFGSGTQLSVL.